Presented here are 20 T cell receptor beta chains from one specimen sequenced in a study of blood T cell repertoires in COVID-19 (dated by TCRdb to about 2020). The library was produced with the immunoSEQ multiplex PCR assay. TCRdb carries this immuneACCESS record with in-frame sequences only. Its versions omit some clonotypes, under half of them owing to an unresolved V gene in the studies checked, with the rest unexplained. The sample has roughly 230,000 clones on record, roughly 86% of them singletons. Together, the top ten hold around 0.7% of the sample. Sequenced material: peripheral blood. The receptors come from a human donor in a cohort sampled during active COVID-19.

The J gene is TRBJ1-3, the V gene TRBV30, with D hard to call. CDR3 size: 14 residues. Between the trimmed V and J ends, which lost 3 bases and 3 bases, there was a span of 12 bases. Germline assignment: CDR1 GTSNPN and CDR2 SVGIG (reference sequence). Here the CDR3 DNA reads TGTGCCTGGAGCCGAGGGTCCAGTGGAAACACCATATATTTT. This codes for CAWSRGSSGNTIYF.

The chain carries TRBV3-1 (or the pseudogene TRBV3-2) and TRBJ2-6, with D unclear. The V end lost 1 base, the J end lost 0 bases, and 7 bases lay between the germline ends. The CDR3 runs 16 residues. Germline V CDR1 and CDR2: LGHDT, YNNKEL (reference sequence). This CDR3 reads CASSQGSGSGANVLTF. The DNA for the CDR3 is TGTGCCAGCAGCCAAGGTTCGGGCTCTGGGGCCAACGTCCTGACTTTC.

This chain uses TRBV4-3 with TRBJ1-1; D gene unclear. Germline V CDR1 and CDR2: LGHNA, YSLEER. CDR3 length equals 16 residues. Trimming took off 6 bases at V and 0 bases at J, with 17 bases between the two ends. As DNA, the CDR3 is TGCGCCAGCAGTAGGCGGGCAGGCAGAATGAACACTGAAGCTTTCTTT. This encodes CASSRRAGRMNTEAFF.

The rearrangement joins TRBV28 to TRBJ1-1; 10 nucleotides match TRBD1. Trimming at V came to 2 bases and at J to 3 bases, leaving 9 bases not matched to a gene. CDR3 size: 17 residues. Germline assignment: CDR1 MDHEN and CDR2 SYDVKM. The CDR3 loop reads CASSLTTGGLVDTEAFF. The CDR3 nucleotides are TGTGCCAGCAGTTTAACGACAGGGGGCTTGGTGGACACTGAAGCTTTCTTT.

The chain has TRBV18 and TRBJ2-7; 7 bases fit TRBD2. The germline V gene has CDR1 KGHSH and CDR2 LQKENI. The CDR3 has 15 residues. V dropped 6 bases and J dropped 3; count of bases not matched to a gene: 11. The CDR3 coding sequence is TGTGCCAGCTCCCCGGGGGGTAGCCGCCGCTACGAGCAGTACTTC. Its translation is CASSPGGSRRYEQYF.

This clone was observed a single time. V usage is TRBV5-1 and J usage is TRBJ1-3; TRBD1 might be the D (6 bases). The CDR3 sequence is 15 residues long. Germline V lookup: CDR1 SGHRS, CDR2 YFSETQ. The V end lost 4 bases, the J end lost 0 bases, and 11 bases lay between the germline ends. The CDR3 reads CASSLGQSSGNTIYF. CDR3 coding DNA: TGCGCCAGCAGCCTCGGACAGAGCTCTGGAAACACCATATATTTT.

The chain joins TRBV27 to TRBJ2-7, with D possibly being TRBD1 (5 bases). V lost 3 bases, J lost 5 bases, and 5 bases lay in between. The CDR3 extends over 11 amino acids. Germline V CDR1 and CDR2: MNHEY, SMNVEV (reference sequence). CDR3 DNA: TGTGCCAGCAGTTTCAGGGACGAGCAGTACTTC. Protein product: CASSFRDEQYF.

This sequence joins TRBV7-9 and TRBJ1-6; D remains unclear. The CDR3 length is 19 residues. CDR1 and CDR2 (germline): SEHNR, FQNEAQ (reference sequence). V was pared by 4 bases and J by 0 bases, with 19 bases between. The CDR3 DNA follows: TGTGCCAGCAGCTCTCGGGTGGACTCAAGGGACTCCTATAATTCACCCCTCCACTTT. It specifies CASSSRVDSRDSYNSPLHF.

DNA for the CDR3: TGTGCCAGCAGCAGGACAGGGACTAACTATGGCTACACCTTC. Amino acids: CASSRTGTNYGYTF. The chain combines TRBV5-6 with TRBJ1-2; 8 bases are shared with TRBD1. Unmatched junction bases numbered 2, after V lost 4 bases and J lost 0 bases. Germline V gene sequence: CDR1 SGHDT, CDR2 YYEEEE. The CDR3 contains 14 residues.

The rearrangement uses TRBV28 and TRBJ2-1; 7 bases map to TRBD1. CDR3 length: 12 residues. Germline V gives CDR1 MDHEN, CDR2 SYDVKM. After removal of 10 bases from V and 4 bases from J, the junction contained 4 bases not matched to a gene. CDR3 protein: CAILQGYNEQFF. The CDR3 DNA sequence: TGTGCCATCTTACAGGGGTACAATGAGCAGTTCTTC. Looking up the rest from reference TRBV28 and TRBJ2-1 gives the full variable domain: DVKVTQSSRYLVKRTGEKVFLECVQDMDHENMFWYRQDPGLGLRLIYFSYDVKMKEKGDIPEGYSVSREKKERFSLILESASTNQTSMYLCAILQGYNEQFFGPGTRLTVL.

V is TRBV5-4 and J is TRBJ2-7; 8 bases align to TRBD1. The CDR3 length is 15 residues. Per the germline V gene, CDR1 is SGHNT and CDR2 is YYREEE (reference sequence). V gave up 4 bases and J gave up 3 bases; unmatched junction bases: 9. The DNA of the CDR3 is TGTGCCAGCAGCCCCAGACAGGGGACGTTCTACGAGCAGTACTTC. Translated, it gives CASSPRQGTFYEQYF.

The chain couples TRBV30 to TRBJ2-7; 7 bases fit TRBD1. The CDR3 loop spans 14 amino acids. Germline V gives CDR1 GTSNPN, CDR2 SVGIG (reference sequence). V shed 2 bases, J shed 3 bases, and the junction held 7 bases outside the gene matches. CDR3: CAWSNRAGGYEQYF. CDR3 DNA sequence: TGTGCCTGGAGTAACAGAGCAGGGGGCTACGAGCAGTACTTC.

The J gene is TRBJ2-7, the V gene TRBV27; 12 bases agree with TRBD2. The CDR3 runs to 15 residues. The V gene's germline CDR1 is MNHEY and CDR2 SMNVEV (reference sequence). The J segment lost 4 bases and the V segment lost 0 bases, leaving 1 base of the junction unmatched. As DNA, the CDR3 is TGTGCCAGCAGTTTATCCGGGACTAGCGGGTACGAGCAGTACTTC. This sequence encodes CASSLSGTSGYEQYF.

This chain connects TRBV6-5 to TRBJ1-2; 7 bases line up with TRBD1. V lost 2 bases, J lost 4 bases, and 7 bases stayed unmatched. Germline V gives CDR1 MNHEY, CDR2 SVGAGI. The CDR3 is made up of 15 amino acids. As DNA, the CDR3 is TGTGCCAGCAGTTACGCGACAGGGCCTTCCTATGGCTACACCTTC. It yields the protein CASSYATGPSYGYTF.

V is TRBV5-6 and J is TRBJ2-7; 7 bases align to TRBD1. Germline V gene lookup returns CDR1 SGHDT and CDR2 YYEEEE. The CDR3 extends over 14 amino acids. The ends lost 5 bases at V and 2 bases at J; junction bases unmatched: 7. As DNA, the CDR3 is TGTGCCAGCAGTGGGGACAGCTGGACCTACGAGCAGTACTTC. Encoded protein: CASSGDSWTYEQYF.

The V gene is TRBV6-5, the J gene TRBJ1-2; D possibly corresponds to TRBD1 (6 bases). This CDR3 contains 14 residues. V lost 0 bases, J lost 8 bases, and 13 bases lay in between. The V gene's germline CDR1 is MNHEY and CDR2 SVGAGI. The CDR3, as DNA: TGTGCCAGCAGTTACTCGAGCGGGGGGCGGGGCTACACCTTC. This codes for CASSYSSGGRGYTF.

This clone was recorded once. This chain links TRBV28 with TRBJ1-2; 9 positions agree with TRBD1. The CDR3 runs 12 residues. V was clipped by 6 bases and J by 8 bases; unmatched bases: 4. Germline V gene sequence: CDR1 MDHEN, CDR2 SYDVKM. The CDR3 here is CASRPQGAGYTF. Here the CDR3 DNA reads TGTGCCAGCAGACCACAGGGGGCGGGCTACACCTTC.

This chain uses TRBV19 with TRBJ1-1; D is uncertain. V was shortened by 2 bases and J by 6 bases, with 10 bases between the two germline ends. The V gene's germline CDR1 is LNHDA and CDR2 SQIVND (reference sequence). This CDR3 has 13 residues. The CDR3 DNA sequence: TGTGCCAGTAGTATATCGGGGATCCCTGAAGCTTTCTTT. The encoded protein is CASSISGIPEAFF.

V is TRBV4-1 and J is TRBJ1-4; possibly TRBD1 for D (5 bases). CDR3 size: 14 residues. The V end lost 2 bases, the J end lost 8 bases, and 12 bases lay between the germline ends. CDR1 is MGHRA and CDR2 is YSYEKL in the germline V gene. CDR3 in DNA: TGCGCCAGCAGCCAAAGGGGTTACAGCGAAAAACTGTTTTTT. Translation: CASSQRGYSEKLFF.

The chain combines TRBV6-2 or TRBV6-3 with TRBJ2-7; D remains ambiguous. The V gene lost 5 bases and the J gene lost 1 base, with 3 bases spanning the gap. The CDR3 has 11 residues. Germline values: CDR1 MNHEY, CDR2 SVGEGT. DNA for the CDR3: TGTGCCAGCAGTGTATCCTACGAGCAGTACTTC. Its translation: CASSVSYEQYF.